The rows below give T cell receptor beta chains drawn from one sample of a study of cytomegalovirus exposure and HLA in healthy donors. Assay: immunoSEQ multiplex PCR; the TCRdb copy retains only in-frame clones and omits some. The table has approximately 140,000 clones, approximately 75% seen once. Input material: PBMCs. These receptors all come from a woman aged 40 to 50 in good health and CMV-seropositive. The CDR3 runs from the conserved cysteine through the conserved F or W. The D gene is left open where the match is weak. Where a row states a size, it is once, few, many or the class of an expanded clone; other rows omit it.

>TRBD1|TRBV11-2|-|TRBJ1-1
CASSRQGSNTEAFF
TGTGCCAGCAGTCGACAGGGGTCGAACACTGAAGCTTTCTTT
>TRBD1|TRBV5-1|-|TRBJ2-1
CASSRGQLPRGNEQFF
TGCGCCAGCAGCCGGGGACAGTTACCTAGGGGCAATGAGCAGTTCTTC
>TRBD2|TRBV5-4|-|TRBJ2-1
CASSLGIAGKSGNEQFF
TGTGCCAGCAGCTTGGGAATAGCGGGAAAATCCGGCAATGAGCAGTTCTTC
>-|TRBV15|-|TRBJ2-7
CATSRDLGTNTYEQYF
TGTGCCACCAGCAGAGATCTCGGGACAAACACCTACGAGCAGTACTTC
>TRBD2|TRBV28|-|TRBJ2-7
CAATQGLAGLNHEQYF
TGTGCCGCAACCCAGGGACTAGCGGGCCTCAACCACGAGCAGTACTTC
>-|TRBV19|-|TRBJ2-1
CASSIVPPGNEQFF
TGTGCCAGTAGTATAGTGCCGCCGGGTAATGAGCAGTTCTTC
>-|TRBV9|-|TRBJ1-4
CASSVSGSTNEKLFF
TGTGCCAGCAGCGTATCGGGGAGCACTAATGAAAAACTGTTTTTT
>TRBD1|TRBV27|once|TRBJ1-2
CASSLWGTEDYYGYTF
TGTGCCAGCAGTTTATGGGGGACAGAAGATTACTATGGCTACACCTTC
>-|TRBV7-8|-|TRBJ1-1
CASSQTDSAIAFF
TGTGCCAGCAGCCAGACAGATTCCGCGATAGCTTTCTTT
>TRBD2|TRBV4-2|-|TRBJ2-3
CASSQDLELAGGSDTQYF
TGTGCCAGCAGCCAAGACTTAGAACTAGCGGGGGGGTCAGATACGCAGTATTTT
>TRBD1|TRBV9|-|TRBJ1-2
CASSQTGGDPYGYTF
TGTGCCAGCAGCCAGACAGGGGGGGACCCCTATGGCTACACCTTC
>-|TRBV28|-|TRBJ1-2
CASSSPHEGYTF
TGTGCCAGCAGTTCGCCCCATGAGGGCTACACCTTC
>TRBD2|TRBV4-1|-|TRBJ2-7
CASSQGTSGGIVSYEQYF
TGCGCCAGCAGCCAAGGGACTAGCGGGGGGATTGTTTCCTACGAGCAGTACTTC
>-|TRBV5-6|-|TRBJ2-7
CATQGAGHEQYF
TGTGCCACCCAAGGTGCGGGCCACGAGCAGTACTTC
>TRBD1|TRBV6-5|-|TRBJ2-3
CASSPGQVITDTQYF
TGTGCCAGCAGTCCGGGACAGGTCATAACAGATACGCAGTATTTT
>TRBD1|TRBV7-9|-|TRBJ1-4
CASRPGTGEKLFF
TGTGCCAGCAGGCCCGGGACAGGGGAAAAACTGTTTTTT
>TRBD1|TRBV30|once|TRBJ2-3
CAWSHGHRGSTDTQYF
TGTGCCTGGAGTCATGGACACAGGGGTTCCACAGATACGCAGTATTTT
>-|TRBV12-5|-|TRBJ1-4
CASGSTLTATNEKLFF
TGTGCTAGTGGCTCTACTCTTACTGCAACTAATGAAAAACTGTTTTTT
>-|TRBV2|once|TRBJ1-2
CASSVYTF
TGTGCCAGCAGTGTTTATACCTTC
>TRBD1|TRBV11-2|-|TRBJ2-5
CASSSGQGVGETQYF
TGTGCCAGCAGCTCGGGACAGGGGGTAGGAGAGACCCAGTACTTC
>TRBD1|TRBV5-1|-|TRBJ2-5
CASRTGTGGERETQYF
TGCGCCAGCAGAACCGGGACAGGGGGCGAAAGGGAGACCCAGTACTTC
>TRBD2|TRBV19|-|TRBJ2-1
CASSILVAGGSNEQFF
TGTGCCAGTAGTATTTTAGTAGCGGGAGGCTCAAATGAGCAGTTCTTC
>-|TRBV5-6|once|TRBJ1-2
CASNPGIREVYGYPF
TGTGCCAGCAACCCGGGGATCAGGGAGGTTTATGGCTACCCCTTC
>-|TRBV19|-|TRBJ1-1
CASSSRGGSEAFF
TGTGCCAGTAGTTCGCGGGGAGGGTCAGAAGCTTTCTTT
>-|TRBV6-6|-|TRBJ2-7
CASSERYEQYF
TGTGCCAGCAGCGAGAGGTACGAGCAGTACTTC
>TRBD2|TRBV5-1|-|TRBJ2-3
CASSLALAGGTDTQYF
TGCGCCAGCAGCTTGGCTCTAGCGGGGGGCACAGATACGCAGTATTTT
>TRBD1|TRBV28|-|TRBJ1-1
CASSLQGARTEAFF
TGTGCCAGCAGTTTACAGGGGGCGAGAACTGAAGCTTTCTTT
>-|TRBV23-1|-|TRBJ2-7
CASSQSPGFNEQYF
TGCGCCAGCAGTCAATCTCCCGGGTTCAACGAGCAGTACTTC
>TRBD1|TRBV10-3|-|TRBJ2-7
CAISGNRDRDFYEQYF
TGTGCCATCAGTGGGAACCGGGACAGGGACTTCTACGAGCAGTACTTC
>-|TRBV30|few|TRBJ1-2
CAYDTRGNYGYTF
TGTGCCTACGACACCCGCGGGAACTATGGCTACACCTTC
>TRBD2|TRBV6-1|-|TRBJ2-1
CASSEKQFYGTRLATNEQFF
TGTGCCAGCAGTGAGAAGCAATTCTATGGGACCAGACTAGCTACGAATGAGCAGTTCTTC
>-|TRBV15|-|TRBJ2-2
CATSRRGRGTGELFF
TGTGCCACCAGCAGGCGGGGGCGCGGCACCGGGGAGCTGTTTTTT
>-|TRBV4-3|-|TRBJ1-1
CASSQDTPQNTEAFF
TGCGCCAGCAGCCAAGATACACCGCAGAACACTGAAGCTTTCTTT
>-|TRBV18|few|TRBJ1-2
CASSEMRGLDYGYTF
TGTGCCAGCTCAGAGATGAGAGGGCTCGACTATGGCTACACCTTC
>-|TRBV5-1|-|TRBJ1-1
CASSSNTEAFF
TGCGCCAGCAGCTCAAACACTGAAGCTTTCTTT
>-|TRBV14|-|TRBJ2-7
CASSRPGRGKYEQYF
TGTGCCAGCAGCCGGCCGGGACGGGGGAAGTACGAGCAGTACTTC
>-|TRBV28|-|TRBJ1-2
CASRYQGRNYGYTF
TGTGCCAGCAGGTACCAGGGGCGCAACTATGGCTACACCTTC
>-|TRBV7-2|few|TRBJ2-7
CASSFASDSYEQYF
TGTGCCAGCAGCTTCGCTAGCGACTCCTACGAGCAGTACTTC
>TRBD1|TRBV27|-|TRBJ2-5
CASSLWDRQETQYF
TGTGCCAGCAGTTTATGGGACAGACAAGAGACCCAGTACTTC
>-|TRBV14|-|TRBJ1-1
CASSHMTVISEAFF
TGTGCCAGCAGCCATATGACAGTGATCTCTGAAGCTTTCTTT
>TRBD2|TRBV10-2|-|TRBJ2-2
CACSVAGVSGELFF
TGCGCCTGTTCCGTAGCGGGGGTGTCCGGGGAGCTGTTTTTT
>-|TRBV7-7|-|TRBJ2-7
CASSLAPGSDEQYF
TGTGCTAGCAGCTTGGCCCCGGGGTCCGACGAGCAGTACTTC
>TRBD1|TRBV11-2|-|TRBJ2-7
CASSLGTGTYEQYF
TGTGCCAGCAGCTTAGGGACAGGGACCTACGAGCAGTACTTC
>TRBD1|TRBV7-9|-|TRBJ1-2
CASSLEEGARYGYTF
TGTGCCAGCAGCTTAGAAGAGGGGGCGAGGTATGGCTACACCTTC
>TRBD2|TRBV6-4|-|TRBJ2-3
CASNPGTSGGRLYF
TGTGCCAGCAATCCCGGGACTAGCGGGGGTCGGCTGTATTTT